The present TCR beta chain was sequenced within a study of T cell changes during pregnancy in multiple sclerosis. Profiling relied on immunoSEQ multiplex PCR, and the TCRdb table lists in-frame clones only, not all of them. The table lists approximately 40,000 clones, 80% to 90% of them singletons. This TCR came from a female donor with multiple sclerosis, enrolled in a pregnancy study. The source material was CD4+ T cells from peripheral blood mononuclear cells, sampled in the first trimester of pregnancy.

Here the CDR3 reads CASSPQEVEGYGYTF. The DNA of the CDR3 is TGTGCCAGCTCACCACAGGAGGTTGAGGGCTATGGCTACACCTTC. The chain recombines TRBV18 with TRBJ1-2; no clear D gene. This CDR3 region has 15 residues. V was pared by 1 base and J by 4 bases, with 13 bases between. CDR1 KGHSH and CDR2 LQKENI come from the germline V gene.